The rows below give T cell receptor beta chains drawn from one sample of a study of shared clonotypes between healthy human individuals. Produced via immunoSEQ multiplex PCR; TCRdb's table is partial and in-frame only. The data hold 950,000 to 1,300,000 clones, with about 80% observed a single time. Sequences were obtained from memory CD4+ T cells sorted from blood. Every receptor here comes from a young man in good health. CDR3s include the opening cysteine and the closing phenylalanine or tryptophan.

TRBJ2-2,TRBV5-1,CASSWTSGYTGELFF
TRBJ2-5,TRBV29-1,CSVVSGKVQETQYF
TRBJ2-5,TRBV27,CASSFSGPQETQYF
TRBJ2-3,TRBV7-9,CASITLLPDTQYF
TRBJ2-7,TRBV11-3,CASSPVASGVPTEQYF
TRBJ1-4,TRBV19,CASSIGGGSSNEKLFF
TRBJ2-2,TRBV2,CASSEQGAATGELFF
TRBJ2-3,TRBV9,CASSVSGRRWTDTQYF
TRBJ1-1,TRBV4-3,CASSQDSGPYTEAFF
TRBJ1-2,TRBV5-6,CASSAIKLNYGYTF
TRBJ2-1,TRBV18,CASSRRSTSYNEQFF
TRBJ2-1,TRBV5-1,CASSLVPGAINEQFF
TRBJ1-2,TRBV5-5,CASSLGTAFYTF
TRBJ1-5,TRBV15,CATSRVVGAVLSNQPQHF
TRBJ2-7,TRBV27,CASSVQLAGTYEQYF
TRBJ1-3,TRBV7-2,CASSPLLGNTIYF
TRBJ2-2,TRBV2,CASRMGTSANTGELFF
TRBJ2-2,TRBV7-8,CASKLAGPTGELFF
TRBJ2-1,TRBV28,CASSSDRLAVNYNEQFF
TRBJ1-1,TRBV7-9,CASSLMGAAGTEAFF
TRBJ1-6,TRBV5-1,CASSGQAPSPLHF
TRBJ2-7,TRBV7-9,CASSGGGGYEQYF
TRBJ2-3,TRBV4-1,CASSQGPVVSGTDTQYF
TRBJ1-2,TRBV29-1,CSVEMAGNYGYTF
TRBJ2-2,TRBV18,CASSPKGSRELFF
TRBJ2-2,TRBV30,CAWSVRLPEELFF
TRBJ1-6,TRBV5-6,CASSLDTRNSPLHF
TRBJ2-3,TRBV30,CAWSVGGADTQYF
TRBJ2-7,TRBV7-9,CASSLAGTGGQYF
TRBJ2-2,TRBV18,CASSPQGPANTGELFF
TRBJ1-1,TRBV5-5,CASSLILRGQAEAFF
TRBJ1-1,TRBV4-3,CASSPGGPGNTEAFF
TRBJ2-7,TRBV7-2,CASSLISGNYEQYF
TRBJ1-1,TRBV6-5,CASSRPGAEAFF
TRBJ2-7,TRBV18,CASSQGPDYEQYF
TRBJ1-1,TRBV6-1,CASKQGPRDTEAFF
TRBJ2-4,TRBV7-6,CASSSSELAGVQYF
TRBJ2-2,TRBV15,CATSRDLVTLNTGELFF
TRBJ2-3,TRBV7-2,CASSFSLPDTQYF
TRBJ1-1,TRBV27,CASSLNPGTEAFF
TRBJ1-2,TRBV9,CASSVVVPGRDYTLYTF
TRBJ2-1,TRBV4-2,CASSQEPISGGSNEQFF
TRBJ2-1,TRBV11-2,CASSLEGLVGGGEQFF